The rows below give T cell receptor beta chains drawn from one sample of a study of cytomegalovirus exposure and HLA in healthy donors. Method: immunoSEQ multiplex PCR; TCRdb's copy keeps in-frame clones and lacks some. The data hold 250,000 to 350,000 clones, with around 86% observed a single time. The sequenced material came from PBMCs. The receptors derive from a middle-aged man in good health and CMV-seropositive. The CDR3 runs from the conserved cysteine through the conserved F or W. The order of the fields is J gene, V gene, D gene, CDR3 protein, CDR3 DNA. A D gene is named only where the DNA matches it firmly.

TRBJ1-5 TRBV28 TRBD1 CASTTLDRAGSNQPQHF TGTGCCAGCACCACTCTCGACAGGGCAGGAAGCAATCAGCCCCAGCATTTT
TRBJ1-1 TRBV5-6 . CASTVQGLWEAFF TGTGCCAGCACGGTGCAGGGCCTTTGGGAAGCTTTCTTT
TRBJ1-5 TRBV15 TRBD1 CATSRDRDRDNNQPQHF TGTGCCACCAGCAGAGATCGGGACAGGGATAACAATCAGCCCCAGCATTTT
TRBJ1-5 TRBV27 . CASSRHHPGNQPQHF TGTGCCAGCAGTCGACATCACCCGGGGAATCAGCCCCAGCATTTT
TRBJ2-7 TRBV7-9 TRBD2 CASSLGTSGSYEQYF TGTGCCAGCAGCTTGGGGACTAGCGGGAGCTACGAGCAGTACTTC
TRBJ2-2 TRBV29-1 TRBD2 CSVQTSGNTGELFF TGCAGCGTCCAGACTAGCGGTAACACCGGGGAGCTGTTTTTT
TRBJ1-2 TRBV13 TRBD1 CASRSTLSGGLSYGYTF TGTGCCAGCAGATCCACCCTTTCAGGGGGCCTGAGCTATGGCTACACCTTC
TRBJ1-6 TRBV9 . CASSVSTGSGSPLHF TGTGCCAGCAGCGTTTCCACAGGGTCTGGTTCACCCCTCCACTTT
TRBJ1-2 TRBV29-1 TRBD1 CSVRGQYGYTF TGCAGCGTTAGGGGGCAGTATGGCTACACCTTC
TRBJ1-2 TRBV19 . CASSIGGELRGGYTF TGTGCCAGTAGTATTGGAGGGGAATTGAGAGGGGGCTACACCTTC
TRBJ2-3 TRBV11-1 TRBD1 CASTRDSSTDTQYF TGTGCCAGCACCCGGGACAGTTCCACAGATACGCAGTATTTT